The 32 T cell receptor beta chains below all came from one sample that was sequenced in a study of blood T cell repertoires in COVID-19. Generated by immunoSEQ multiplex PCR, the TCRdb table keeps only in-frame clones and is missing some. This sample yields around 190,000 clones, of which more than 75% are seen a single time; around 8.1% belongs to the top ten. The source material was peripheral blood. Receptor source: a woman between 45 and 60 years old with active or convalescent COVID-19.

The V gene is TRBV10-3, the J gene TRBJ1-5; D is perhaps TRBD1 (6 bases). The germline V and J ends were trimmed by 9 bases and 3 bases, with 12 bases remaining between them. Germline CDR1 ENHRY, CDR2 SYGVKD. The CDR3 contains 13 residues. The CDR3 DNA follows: TGTGCCATGGGGGGGGGCGTCAATCAGCCCCAGCATTTT. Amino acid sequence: CAMGGGVNQPQHF.

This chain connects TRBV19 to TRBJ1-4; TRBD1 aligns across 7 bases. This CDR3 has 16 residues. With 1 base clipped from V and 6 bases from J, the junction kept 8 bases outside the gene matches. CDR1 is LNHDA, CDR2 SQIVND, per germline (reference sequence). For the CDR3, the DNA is TGTGCCAGTAGTATAGCGGGACAGCTCCCCGATGAAAAACTGTTTTTT. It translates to CASSIAGQLPDEKLFF.

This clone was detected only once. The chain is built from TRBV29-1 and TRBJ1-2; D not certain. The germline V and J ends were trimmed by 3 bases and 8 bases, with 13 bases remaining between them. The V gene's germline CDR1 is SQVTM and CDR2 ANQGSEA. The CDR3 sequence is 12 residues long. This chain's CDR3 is CSVEGEVRGYTF. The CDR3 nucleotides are TGCAGCGTTGAGGGAGAAGTACGCGGCTACACCTTC.

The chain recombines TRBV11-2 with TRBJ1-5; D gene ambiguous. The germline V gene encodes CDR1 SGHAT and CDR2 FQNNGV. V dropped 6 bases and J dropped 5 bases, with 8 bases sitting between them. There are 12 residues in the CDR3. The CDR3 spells CASSEGDQPQHF. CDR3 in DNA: TGTGCCAGCAGTGAGGGAGATCAGCCCCAGCATTTT.

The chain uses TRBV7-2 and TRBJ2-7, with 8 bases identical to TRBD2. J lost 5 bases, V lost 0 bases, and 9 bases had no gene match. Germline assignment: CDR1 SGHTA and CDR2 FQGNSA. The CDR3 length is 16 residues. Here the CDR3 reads CASSLARGGLPNEQYF. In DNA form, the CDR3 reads TGTGCCAGCAGCTTAGCCCGGGGGGGCCTTCCCAACGAGCAGTACTTC.

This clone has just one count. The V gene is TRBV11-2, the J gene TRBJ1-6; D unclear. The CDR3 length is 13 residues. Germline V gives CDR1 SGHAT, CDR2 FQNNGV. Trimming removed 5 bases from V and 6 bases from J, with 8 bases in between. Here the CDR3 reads CASSRGINSPLHF. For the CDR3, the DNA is TGTGCCAGCAGCCGAGGCATTAATTCACCCCTCCACTTT.

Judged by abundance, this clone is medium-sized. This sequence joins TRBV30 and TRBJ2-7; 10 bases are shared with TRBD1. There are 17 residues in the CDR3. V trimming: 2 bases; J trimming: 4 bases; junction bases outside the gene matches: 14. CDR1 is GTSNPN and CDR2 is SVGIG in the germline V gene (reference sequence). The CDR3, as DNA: TGTGCCTGGAGTCATAGACCCGGGACAGGGGATGGTTACGAGCAGTACTTC. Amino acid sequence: CAWSHRPGTGDGYEQYF. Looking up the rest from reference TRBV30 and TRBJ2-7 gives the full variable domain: SQTIHQWPATLVQPVGSPLSLECTVEGTSNPNLYWYRQAAGRGLQLLFYSVGIGQISSEVPQNLSASRPQDRQFILSSKKLLLSDSGFYLCAWSHRPGTGDGYEQYFGPGTRLTVT.

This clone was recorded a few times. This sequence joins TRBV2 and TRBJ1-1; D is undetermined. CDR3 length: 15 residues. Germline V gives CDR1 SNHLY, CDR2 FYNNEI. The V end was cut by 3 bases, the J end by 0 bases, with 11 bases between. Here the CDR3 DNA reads TGTGCCAGCAGTGATAGATCGGGAATGAACACTGAAGCTTTCTTT. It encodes CASSDRSGMNTEAFF.

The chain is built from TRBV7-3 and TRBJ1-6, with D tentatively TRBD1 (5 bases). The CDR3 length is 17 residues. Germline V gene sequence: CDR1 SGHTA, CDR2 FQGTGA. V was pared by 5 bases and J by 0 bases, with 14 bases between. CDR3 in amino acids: CASSREPGGSYNSPLHF. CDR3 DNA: TGTGCCAGCAGCCGAGAGCCGGGGGGCTCCTATAATTCACCCCTCCACTTT.

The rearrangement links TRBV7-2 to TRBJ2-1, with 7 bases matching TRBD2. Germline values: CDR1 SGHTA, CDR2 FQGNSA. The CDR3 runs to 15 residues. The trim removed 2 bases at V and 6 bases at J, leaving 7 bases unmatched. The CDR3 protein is CASSLLGGSSNEQFF. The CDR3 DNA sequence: TGTGCCAGCAGCTTACTCGGGGGGAGTAGCAATGAGCAGTTCTTC.

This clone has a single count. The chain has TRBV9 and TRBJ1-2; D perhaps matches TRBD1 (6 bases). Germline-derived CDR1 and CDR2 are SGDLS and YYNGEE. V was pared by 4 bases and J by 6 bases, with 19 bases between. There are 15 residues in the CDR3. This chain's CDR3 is CASSRLYGGADGYTF. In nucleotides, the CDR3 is TGTGCCAGCAGCCGGCTCTACGGGGGGGCGGATGGCTACACCTTC.

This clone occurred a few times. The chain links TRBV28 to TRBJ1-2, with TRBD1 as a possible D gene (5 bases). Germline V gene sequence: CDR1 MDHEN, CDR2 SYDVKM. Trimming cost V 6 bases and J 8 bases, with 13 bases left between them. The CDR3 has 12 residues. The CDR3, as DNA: TGTGCCAGCAGGACCGGGGGTAAAGGCTACACCTTC. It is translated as CASRTGGKGYTF.

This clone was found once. For the CDR3, the DNA is TGTGCCAGCAACACGCTAAGGGGTGGAACCGGGGAGCTGTTTTTT. Translated: CASNTLRGGTGELFF. V gene TRBV28 combines with J gene TRBJ2-2, with D maybe TRBD1 (5 bases). The germline V and J ends were trimmed by 7 bases and 5 bases, with 17 bases remaining between them. Germline CDR1 is MDHEN and CDR2 is SYDVKM. This CDR3 comprises 15 residues. Supplemented by reference TRBV28 and TRBJ2-2, the full variable domain reads DVKVTQSSRYLVKRTGEKVFLECVQDMDHENMFWYRQDPGLGLRLIYFSYDVKMKEKGDIPEGYSVSREKKERFSLILESASTNQTSMYLCASNTLRGGTGELFFGEGSRLTVL.

For the CDR3, the DNA is TGTGCCAGCAGTTACTTTAGTCGGGACTCTGGAAACACCATATATTTT. Its protein is CASSYFSRDSGNTIYF. V is TRBV6-6 and J is TRBJ1-3, with no clear D. The V gene lost 1 base and the J gene lost 0 bases, with 10 bases spanning the gap. CDR1 is MNHNY, CDR2 SVGAGI, per germline (reference sequence). The CDR3 runs 16 residues.

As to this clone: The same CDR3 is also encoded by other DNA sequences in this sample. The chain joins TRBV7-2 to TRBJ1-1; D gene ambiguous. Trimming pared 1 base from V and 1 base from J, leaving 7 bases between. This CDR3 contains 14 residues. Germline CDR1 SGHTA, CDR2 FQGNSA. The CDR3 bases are TGTGCCAGCAGCTTAGACCGCGGGAACACTGAAGCTTTCTTT. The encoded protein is CASSLDRGNTEAFF.

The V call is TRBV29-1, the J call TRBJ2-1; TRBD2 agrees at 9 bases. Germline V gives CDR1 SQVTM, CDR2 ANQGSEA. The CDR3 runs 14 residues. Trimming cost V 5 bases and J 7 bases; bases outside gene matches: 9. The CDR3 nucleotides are TGCAGCGTTCGGGGGCGGGAGGGCAGGAATGAGCAGTTCTTC. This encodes CSVRGREGRNEQFF.

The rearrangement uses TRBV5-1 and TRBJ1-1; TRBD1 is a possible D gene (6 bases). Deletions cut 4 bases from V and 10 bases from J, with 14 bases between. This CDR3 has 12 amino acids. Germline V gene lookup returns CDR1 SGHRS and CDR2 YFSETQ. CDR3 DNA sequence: TGCGCCAGCAGCCTCCCGGGACAAGCAGCTTTCTTT. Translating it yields CASSLPGQAAFF.

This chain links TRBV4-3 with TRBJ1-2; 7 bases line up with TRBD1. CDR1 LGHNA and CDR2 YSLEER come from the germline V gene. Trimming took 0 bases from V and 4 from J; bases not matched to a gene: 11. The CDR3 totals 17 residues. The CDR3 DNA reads TGCGCCAGCAGCCAAGATGGCCCATCGACAGGGAGCTATGGCTACACCTTC. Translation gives CASSQDGPSTGSYGYTF.

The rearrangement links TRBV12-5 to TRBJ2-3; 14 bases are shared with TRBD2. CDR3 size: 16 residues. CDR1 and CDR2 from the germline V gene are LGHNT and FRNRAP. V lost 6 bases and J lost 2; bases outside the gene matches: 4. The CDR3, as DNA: TGTGCTAGTGGCCTGGGACTAGCGGGGGACACAGATACGCAGTATTTT. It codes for CASGLGLAGDTDTQYF.

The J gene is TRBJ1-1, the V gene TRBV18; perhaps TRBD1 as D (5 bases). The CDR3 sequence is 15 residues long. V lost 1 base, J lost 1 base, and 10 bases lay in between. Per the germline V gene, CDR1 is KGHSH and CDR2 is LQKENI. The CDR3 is CASSPLDRANTEAFF. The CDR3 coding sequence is TGTGCCAGCTCACCACTCGACAGAGCGAACACTGAAGCTTTCTTT.

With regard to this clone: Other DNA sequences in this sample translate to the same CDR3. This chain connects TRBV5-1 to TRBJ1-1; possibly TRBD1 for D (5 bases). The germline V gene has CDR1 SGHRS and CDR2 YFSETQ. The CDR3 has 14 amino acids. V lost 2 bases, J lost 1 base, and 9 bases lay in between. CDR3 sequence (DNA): TGCGCCAGCAGCTTAGCGGGGGGGAACACTGAAGCTTTCTTT. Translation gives CASSLAGGNTEAFF. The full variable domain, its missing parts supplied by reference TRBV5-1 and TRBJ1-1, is KAGVTQTPRYLIKTRGQQVTLSCSPISGHRSVSWYQQTPGQGLQFLFEYFSETQRNKGNFPGRFSGRQFSNSRSEMNVSTLELGDSALYLCASSLAGGNTEAFFGQGTRLTVV.

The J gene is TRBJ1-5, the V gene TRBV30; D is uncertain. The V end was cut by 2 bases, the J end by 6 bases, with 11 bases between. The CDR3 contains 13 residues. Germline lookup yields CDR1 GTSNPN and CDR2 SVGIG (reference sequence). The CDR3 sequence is CAWSMKPGQPQHF. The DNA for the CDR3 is TGTGCCTGGAGTATGAAGCCAGGTCAGCCCCAGCATTTT.

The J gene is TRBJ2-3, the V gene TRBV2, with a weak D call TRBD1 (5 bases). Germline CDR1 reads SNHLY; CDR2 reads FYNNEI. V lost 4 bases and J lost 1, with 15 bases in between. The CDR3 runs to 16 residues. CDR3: CASSGSLGAGTDTQYF. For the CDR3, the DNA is TGTGCCAGCAGTGGCTCCTTAGGGGCGGGCACAGATACGCAGTATTTT.

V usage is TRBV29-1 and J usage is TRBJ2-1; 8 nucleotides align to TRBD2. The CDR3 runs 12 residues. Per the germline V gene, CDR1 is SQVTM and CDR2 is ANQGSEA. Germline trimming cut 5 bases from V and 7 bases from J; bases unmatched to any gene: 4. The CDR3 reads CSVRSSGNEQFF. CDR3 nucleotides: TGCAGCGTTCGTTCTAGCGGGAATGAGCAGTTCTTC.

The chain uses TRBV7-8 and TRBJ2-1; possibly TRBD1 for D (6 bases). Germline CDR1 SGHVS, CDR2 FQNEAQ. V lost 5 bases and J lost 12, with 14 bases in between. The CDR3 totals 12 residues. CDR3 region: CASSEVQGRQFF. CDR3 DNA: TGTGCCAGCAGCGAAGTACAGGGCAGGCAGTTCTTC.

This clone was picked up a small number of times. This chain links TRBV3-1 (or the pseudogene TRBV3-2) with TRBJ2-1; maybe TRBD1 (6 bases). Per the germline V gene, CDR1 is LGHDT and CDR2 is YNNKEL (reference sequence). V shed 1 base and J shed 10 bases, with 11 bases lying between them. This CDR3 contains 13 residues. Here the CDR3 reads CASSQVRGWEQFF. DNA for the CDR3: TGTGCCAGCAGCCAAGTTAGGGGGTGGGAGCAGTTCTTC.

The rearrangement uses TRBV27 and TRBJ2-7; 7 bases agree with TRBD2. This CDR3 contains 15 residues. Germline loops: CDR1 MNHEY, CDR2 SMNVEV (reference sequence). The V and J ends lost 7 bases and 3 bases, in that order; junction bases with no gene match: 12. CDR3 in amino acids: CASTSNSGGIYEQYF. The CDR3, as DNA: TGTGCCAGCACCAGTAATTCGGGGGGTATCTACGAGCAGTACTTC.

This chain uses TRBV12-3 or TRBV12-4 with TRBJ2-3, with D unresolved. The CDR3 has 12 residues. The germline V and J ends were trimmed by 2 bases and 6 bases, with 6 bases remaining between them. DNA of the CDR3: TGTGCCAGCAGTTTAAACGGGGATACGCAGTATTTT. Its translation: CASSLNGDTQYF.

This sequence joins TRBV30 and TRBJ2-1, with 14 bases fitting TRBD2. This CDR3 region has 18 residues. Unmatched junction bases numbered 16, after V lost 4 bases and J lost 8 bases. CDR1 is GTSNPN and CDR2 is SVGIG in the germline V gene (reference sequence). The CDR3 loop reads CAWNAGTSGRMVRDEQFF. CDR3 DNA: TGTGCCTGGAATGCCGGGACTAGCGGGAGAATGGTGCGAGATGAGCAGTTCTTC.

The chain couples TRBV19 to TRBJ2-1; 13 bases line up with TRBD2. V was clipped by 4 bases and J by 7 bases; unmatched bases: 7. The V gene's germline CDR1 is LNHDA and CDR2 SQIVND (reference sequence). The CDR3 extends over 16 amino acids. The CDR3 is CASSTGLAGLGNEQFF. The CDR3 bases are TGTGCCAGTAGTACGGGACTAGCGGGGTTGGGGAATGAGCAGTTCTTC.

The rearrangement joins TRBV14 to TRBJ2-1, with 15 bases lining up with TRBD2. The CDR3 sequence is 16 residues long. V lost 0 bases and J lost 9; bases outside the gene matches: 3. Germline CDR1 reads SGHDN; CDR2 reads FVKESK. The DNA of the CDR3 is TGTGCCAGCAGCCAAGAATTGGGACTAGCGGGAGGTGAGCAGTTCTTC. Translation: CASSQELGLAGGEQFF.

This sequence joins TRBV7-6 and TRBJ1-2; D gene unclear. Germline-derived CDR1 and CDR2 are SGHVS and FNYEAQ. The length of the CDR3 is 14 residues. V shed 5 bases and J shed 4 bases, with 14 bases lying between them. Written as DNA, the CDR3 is TGTGCCAGCAGCCAACACTCCGGGTCCTATGGCTACACCTTC. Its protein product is CASSQHSGSYGYTF.